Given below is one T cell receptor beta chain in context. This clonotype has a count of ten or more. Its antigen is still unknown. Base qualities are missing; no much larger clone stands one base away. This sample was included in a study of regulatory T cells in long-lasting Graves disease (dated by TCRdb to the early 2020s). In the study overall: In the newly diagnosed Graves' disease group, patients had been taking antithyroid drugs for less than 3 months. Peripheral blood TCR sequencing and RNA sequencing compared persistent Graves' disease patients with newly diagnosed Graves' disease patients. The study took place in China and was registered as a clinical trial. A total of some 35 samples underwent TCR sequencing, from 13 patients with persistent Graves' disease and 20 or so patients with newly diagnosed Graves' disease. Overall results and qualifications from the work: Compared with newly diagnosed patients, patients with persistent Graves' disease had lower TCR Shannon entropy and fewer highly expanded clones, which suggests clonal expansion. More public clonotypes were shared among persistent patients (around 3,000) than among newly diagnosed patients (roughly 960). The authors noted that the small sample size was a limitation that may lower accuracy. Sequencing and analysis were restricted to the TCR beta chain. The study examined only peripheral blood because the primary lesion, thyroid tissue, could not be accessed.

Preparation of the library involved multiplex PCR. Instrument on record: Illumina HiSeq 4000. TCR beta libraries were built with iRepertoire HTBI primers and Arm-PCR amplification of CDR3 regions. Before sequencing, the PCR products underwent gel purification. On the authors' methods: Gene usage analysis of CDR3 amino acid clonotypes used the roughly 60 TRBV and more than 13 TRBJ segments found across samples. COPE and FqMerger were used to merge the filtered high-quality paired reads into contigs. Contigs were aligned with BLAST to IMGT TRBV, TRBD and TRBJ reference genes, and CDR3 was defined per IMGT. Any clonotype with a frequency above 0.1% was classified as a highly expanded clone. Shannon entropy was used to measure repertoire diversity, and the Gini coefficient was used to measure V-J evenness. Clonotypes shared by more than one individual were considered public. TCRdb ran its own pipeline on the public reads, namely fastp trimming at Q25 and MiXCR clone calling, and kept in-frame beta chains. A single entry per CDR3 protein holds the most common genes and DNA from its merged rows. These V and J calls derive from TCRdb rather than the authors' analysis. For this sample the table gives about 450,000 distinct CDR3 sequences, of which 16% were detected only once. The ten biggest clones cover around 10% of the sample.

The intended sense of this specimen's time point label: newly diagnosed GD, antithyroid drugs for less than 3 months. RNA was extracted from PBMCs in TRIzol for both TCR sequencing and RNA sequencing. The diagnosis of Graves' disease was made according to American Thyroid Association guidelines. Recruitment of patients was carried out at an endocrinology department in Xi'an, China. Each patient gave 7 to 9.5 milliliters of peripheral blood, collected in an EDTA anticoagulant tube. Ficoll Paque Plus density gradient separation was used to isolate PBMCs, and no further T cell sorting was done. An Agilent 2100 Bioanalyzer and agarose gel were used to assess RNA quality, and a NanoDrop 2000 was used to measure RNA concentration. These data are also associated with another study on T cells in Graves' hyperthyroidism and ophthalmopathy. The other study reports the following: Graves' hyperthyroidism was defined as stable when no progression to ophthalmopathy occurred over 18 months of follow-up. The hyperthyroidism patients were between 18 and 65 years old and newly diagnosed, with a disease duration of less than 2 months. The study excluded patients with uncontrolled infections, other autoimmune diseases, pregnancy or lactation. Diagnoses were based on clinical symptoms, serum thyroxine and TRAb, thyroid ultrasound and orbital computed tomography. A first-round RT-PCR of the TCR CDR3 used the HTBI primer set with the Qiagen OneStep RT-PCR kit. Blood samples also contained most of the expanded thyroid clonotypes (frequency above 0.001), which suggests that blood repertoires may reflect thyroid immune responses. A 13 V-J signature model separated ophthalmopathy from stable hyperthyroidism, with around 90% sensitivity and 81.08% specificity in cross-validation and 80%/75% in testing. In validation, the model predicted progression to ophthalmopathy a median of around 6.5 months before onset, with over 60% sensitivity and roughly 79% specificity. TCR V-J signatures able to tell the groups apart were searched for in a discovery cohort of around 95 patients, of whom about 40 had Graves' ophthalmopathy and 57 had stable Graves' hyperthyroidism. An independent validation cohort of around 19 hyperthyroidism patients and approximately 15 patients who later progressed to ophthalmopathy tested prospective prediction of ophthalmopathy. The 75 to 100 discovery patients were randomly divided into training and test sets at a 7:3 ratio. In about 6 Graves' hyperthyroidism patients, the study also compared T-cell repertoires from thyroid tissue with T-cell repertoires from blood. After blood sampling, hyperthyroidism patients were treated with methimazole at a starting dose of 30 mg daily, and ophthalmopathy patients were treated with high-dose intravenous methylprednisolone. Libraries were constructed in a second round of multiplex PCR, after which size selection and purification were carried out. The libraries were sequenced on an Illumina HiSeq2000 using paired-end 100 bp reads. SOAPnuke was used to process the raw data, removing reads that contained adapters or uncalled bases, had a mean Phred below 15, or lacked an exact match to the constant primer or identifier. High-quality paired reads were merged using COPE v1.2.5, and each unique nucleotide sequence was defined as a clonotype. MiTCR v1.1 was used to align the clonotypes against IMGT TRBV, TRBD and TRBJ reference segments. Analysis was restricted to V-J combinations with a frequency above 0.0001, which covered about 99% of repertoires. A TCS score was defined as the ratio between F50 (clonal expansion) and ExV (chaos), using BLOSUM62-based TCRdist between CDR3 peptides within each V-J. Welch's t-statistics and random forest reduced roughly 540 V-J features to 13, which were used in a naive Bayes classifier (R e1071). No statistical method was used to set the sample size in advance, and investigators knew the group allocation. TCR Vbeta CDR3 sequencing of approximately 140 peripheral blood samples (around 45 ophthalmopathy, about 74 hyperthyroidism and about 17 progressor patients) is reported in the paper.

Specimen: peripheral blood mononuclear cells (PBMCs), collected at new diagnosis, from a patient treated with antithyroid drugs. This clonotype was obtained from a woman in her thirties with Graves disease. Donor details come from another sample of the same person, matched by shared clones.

The CDR3 amino acid sequence is: CASSLASSGSGEQYF. The nucleotide sequence is TGTGCCAGCAGTCTGGCGTCTAGCGGGAGTGGCGAGCAGTACTTC. The rearrangement combines TRBV28 with TRBJ2-7, with 10 bases matching TRBD2. According to the germline V gene, CDR1 reads MDHEN and CDR2 reads SYDVKM. The cysteine opens and the phenylalanine closes a CDR3 of 15 amino acids. Only the CDR3 portion is preserved as DNA: 45 bases, with reading frame beginning at the first base. After removal of 5 bases from V and 6 bases from J, the junction retains 10 bases not matched to a gene.